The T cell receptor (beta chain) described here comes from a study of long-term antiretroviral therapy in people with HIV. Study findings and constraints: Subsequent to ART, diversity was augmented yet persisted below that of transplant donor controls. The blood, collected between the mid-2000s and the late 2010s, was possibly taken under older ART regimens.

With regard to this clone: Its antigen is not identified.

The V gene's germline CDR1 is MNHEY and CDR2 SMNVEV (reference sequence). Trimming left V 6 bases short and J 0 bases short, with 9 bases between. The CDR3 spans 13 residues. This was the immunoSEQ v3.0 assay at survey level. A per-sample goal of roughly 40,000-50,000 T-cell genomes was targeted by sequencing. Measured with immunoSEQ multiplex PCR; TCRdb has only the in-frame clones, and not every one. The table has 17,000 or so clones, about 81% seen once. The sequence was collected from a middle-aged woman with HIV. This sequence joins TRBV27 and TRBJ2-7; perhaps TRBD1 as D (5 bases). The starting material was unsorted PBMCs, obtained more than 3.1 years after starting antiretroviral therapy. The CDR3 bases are TGTGCCAGCAGGCAGGGCTCCTCCTACGAGCAGTACTTC. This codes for CASRQGSSYEQYF.